A selection of T cell receptor beta chains follows, all from one sample in a study of metastatic and nonmetastatic thyroid tumors. TCRdb re-called the PCR reads with MiXCR. This sample carries more than 40,000 clones, 3% to 3.5% of them seen once, and the ten largest clones take about 9.7%. The sequenced material came from blood. These receptors came from a female donor with papillary thyroid cancer or a benign thyroid nodule (not recorded which). Some clones in this sample may be carry-over from other donors' samples. The CDR3 runs from the conserved cysteine through the conserved F or W. A D gene is named only where the DNA matches it firmly. Where a row states a size, it is once, few, many or the class of an expanded clone; other rows omit it.

D	size	J	V	DNA	CDR3
TRBD1	many	TRBJ1-1	TRBV5-4	TGTGCCAGCAGCCTGGGGACAGCGAAGAACACTGAAGCTTTCTTT	CASSLGTAKNTEAFF
TRBD1	few	TRBJ1-2	TRBV2	TGTGCCGGACGCGGGACAGGGACCCATCCCACCTTC	CAGRGTGTHPTF
.	many	TRBJ1-1	TRBV6-1	TGTGCCAGCAGTTCGCAGGGGAACACTGAAGCTTTCTTT	CASSSQGNTEAFF
.	once	TRBJ1-4	TRBV6-5	TGTGCCAGCATTTACGTCGGCCCAACTAATGAGAAACTGTTTTTT	CASIYVGPTNEKLFF
TRBD1	many	TRBJ2-5	TRBV20-1	TGCAGTGTTAGGACAGGGACTGGGGCCTGGACCCAGTACTTC	CSVRTGTGAWTQYF
TRBD1	many	TRBJ1-2	TRBV6-2/TRBV6-3	TGTGCCAGCAGTTACTCGACGACAGGGAGTGGCTACACCTTC	CASSYSTTGSGYTF
.	few	TRBJ2-7	TRBV6-1	TGTGCCAGCAGTTTAGCCCCCGGACAGACCTACGAGCAGTACTTC	CASSLAPGQTYEQYF
.	many	TRBJ2-1	TRBV6-2/TRBV6-3	TGTGCCAGCAAGATCCGGGACCCTAACTACAATGAGCAGTTCTTC	CASKIRDPNYNEQFF
.	.	TRBJ2-7	TRBV28	TGTGCCAGCAGCCCCAACAGCGTCGCTGCCTACGAGCAGTACTTC	CASSPNSVAAYEQYF
TRBD1	.	TRBJ1-2	TRBV25-1	TGTGCCAGCAGTGACACAGGGGATAGCTATGGCTACACCTTC	CASSDTGDSYGYTF
.	few	TRBJ2-7	TRBV7-8	TGTGCCAGCAGCCCGGGACGGCTAGACTACGAGCAGTACTTC	CASSPGRLDYEQYF
.	.	TRBJ2-7	TRBV11-2	TGTGCCAGCAGCTTAGGAGGGTTCGAGCAGTACTTC	CASSLGGFEQYF
.	many	TRBJ1-6	TRBV28	TGTGCCAGCAGTTACCTACAGGGCTCCTATAATTCACCCCTCCACTTT	CASSYLQGSYNSPLHF
TRBD2	many	TRBJ2-1	TRBV30	TGTGCCTGGAGTGTATTTATAACTAGCGGGAGGTCAAATGAGCAGTTCTTC	CAWSVFITSGRSNEQFF
.	.	TRBJ1-2	TRBV5-5	TGTGCCAGCAGTTCGCCGACAGGAGAAAGTACTAACTATGGCTACACCTTC	CASSSPTGESTNYGYTF
.	few	TRBJ1-1	TRBV11-2	TGTGCCAGCAGCGTCCTAAGGGGGGACACTGAAGCTTTCTTT	CASSVLRGDTEAFF
.	medium-sized	TRBJ2-3	TRBV20-1	TGCAGTGCTAGAAACGGCGGGACCACAGATACGCAGTATTTT	CSARNGGTTDTQYF
.	many	TRBJ2-1	TRBV7-2	TGTGCCAGCAGCTTAAGCGGGTCCCACCTTTACAATGAGCAGTTCTTC	CASSLSGSHLYNEQFF
.	.	TRBJ2-1	TRBV6-1	TGTGCCAGCACCCCAGGACGTAGAGGACATGAACAGTTCTTC	CASTPGRRGHEQFF
.	many	TRBJ1-5	TRBV9	TGTGCCAGCAGCGGGGGAGGGGGAAGCAATCAGCCCCAGCATTTT	CASSGGGGSNQPQHF
.	many	TRBJ1-5	TRBV19	TGTGCCAGTAGTATAGGTAATCCAGGGGCAAACCAGCCCCAGCATTTT	CASSIGNPGANQPQHF
TRBD2	few	TRBJ2-7	TRBV20-1	TGCAGTGCTGACCGCGGGGGGCTCTCCTACGAGCAGTACTTC	CSADRGGLSYEQYF
TRBD1	many	TRBJ1-5	TRBV6-1	TGTGCCAGCAGTTACAACAGGGGTCAGCCCCAGCATTTT	CASSYNRGQPQHF
.	.	TRBJ1-2	TRBV5-1	TGCGCCAGCAGCTTAGCCGCTGCGTCGGGCTACACCTTC	CASSLAAASGYTF
.	many	TRBJ2-3	TRBV28	TGTGCCAGCAGTTTTGAGTGGGGATCGGGGGCAGGGACAGATACGCAGTATTTT	CASSFEWGSGAGTDTQYF
TRBD2	.	TRBJ2-7	TRBV12-3/TRBV12-4	TGTGCCAGCAGTTTGGACAACCGGGAGGGGAGGGGCGAGCAGTACTTC	CASSLDNREGRGEQYF
TRBD1	many	TRBJ1-1	TRBV11-2	TGTGCCAGCAGCCCGGGACAGGGGGCGAGAGCTGAAGCTTTCTTT	CASSPGQGARAEAFF
.	.	TRBJ2-1	TRBV20-1	TGCAGTTTCGCACAACCCCACCCCGAGCAGTTCTTC	CSFAQPHPEQFF
.	few	TRBJ1-1	TRBV7-9	TGTGCCAGCAGCTTACCCCCTTCGGGGGGCAATACTGAAGCTTTCTTT	CASSLPPSGGNTEAFF
.	many	TRBJ1-1	TRBV18	TGCTCGGGGCAGGCCGGGAACACTGAAGCTTTCTTT	CSGQAGNTEAFF
.	many	TRBJ2-6	TRBV6-4	TGTGCCAGCAGTGACTCGAACTCCATTTCTGGGGCCAACGTCCTGACTTTC	CASSDSNSISGANVLTF
.	.	TRBJ2-7	TRBV2	TGTGCCAGCAGTCCCGAAAAGGGCAACGAGCAGTACTTC	CASSPEKGNEQYF
TRBD1	many	TRBJ2-7	TRBV5-1	TGCGCCAGCAGTACAGGGGGCGCGAGATACGAGCAGTACTTC	CASSTGGARYEQYF
.	.	TRBJ2-1	TRBV29-1	TGCAGCGTTTTCTACGCGACGCAAAGCTCCTACAATGAGCAGTTCTTC	CSVFYATQSSYNEQFF
TRBD2	many	TRBJ2-1	TRBV12-5	TGTGCTAGTGGTCCCCCTTTTAGCGGGAGAATCTCCTACAATGAGCAGTTCTTC	CASGPPFSGRISYNEQFF
.	many	TRBJ2-3	TRBV12-3/TRBV12-4	TGTGCCAGCAGTCAGACAGGCGCTACACGAGATACGCAGTATTTT	CASSQTGATRDTQYF
TRBD1	.	TRBJ2-2	TRBV5-1	TGCGCCAGCAGCTCTCTCCGGGACAGTAAAGGTGGGGAGCTGTTTTTT	CASSSLRDSKGGELFF
TRBD2	many	TRBJ2-5	TRBV27	TGTGCCAGCAGCTGGGCGGGAGTGAGGGAGACCCAGTACTTC	CASSWAGVRETQYF
TRBD1	many	TRBJ2-7	TRBV11-2	TGTGCCAGCAGCGGCCGGGACAGGCAAATCTCCTACGAGCAGTACTTC	CASSGRDRQISYEQYF
.	few	TRBJ2-3	TRBV7-3	TGTGCCAGCAGCATGGACGGATACACAGATACGCAGTATTTT	CASSMDGYTDTQYF
TRBD2	.	TRBJ2-1	TRBV30	TGTGCCTGGACTCGCGGACTAGCGGGCAATGAGCAGTTCTTC	CAWTRGLAGNEQFF
.	.	TRBJ1-2	TRBV10-3	TGTGCCAGCAGTGAATCCGGGAGCTATGGGTACACCTTC	CASSESGSYGYTF
TRBD2	.	TRBJ2-3	TRBV6-1	TGTGCCAGCCGAGCGGGAGCGGGAGATACGCAGTATTTT	CASRAGAGDTQYF
TRBD1	many	TRBJ1-6	TRBV6-1	TGTGCCAGCACAGTAGGGACAGGGTTCGATTCACCCCTCCACTTT	CASTVGTGFDSPLHF
TRBD1	few	TRBJ1-1	TRBV6-2/TRBV6-3	TGTGCCAGCACCAGGGGGGTGGAGAACACTGAAGCTTTCTTT	CASTRGVENTEAFF
TRBD1	few	TRBJ2-1	TRBV28	TGTGCCAGCAGTTTTTACGACTCCGGGACAGTTACGTACAATGAGCAGTTCTTC	CASSFYDSGTVTYNEQFF
.	.	TRBJ1-2	TRBV29-1	TGCAGCGTGGGGGAGCGGACAGCGGGAGGGGGCTACACCTTC	CSVGERTAGGGYTF
.	many	TRBJ1-5	TRBV6-7	TGTGCCAGCAGTTGGCCCTCCCGGGACAGCAATCAGCCCCAGCATTTT	CASSWPSRDSNQPQHF
.	many	TRBJ2-3	TRBV20-1	TGCAGTGCTAGAGCAACGGGACTCAGCACAGATACGCAGTATTTT	CSARATGLSTDTQYF
.	few	TRBJ2-1	TRBV20-1	TGCAGTGCCCCCGAGACTACCCGGGGATTCTACAATGAGCAGTTCTTC	CSAPETTRGFYNEQFF